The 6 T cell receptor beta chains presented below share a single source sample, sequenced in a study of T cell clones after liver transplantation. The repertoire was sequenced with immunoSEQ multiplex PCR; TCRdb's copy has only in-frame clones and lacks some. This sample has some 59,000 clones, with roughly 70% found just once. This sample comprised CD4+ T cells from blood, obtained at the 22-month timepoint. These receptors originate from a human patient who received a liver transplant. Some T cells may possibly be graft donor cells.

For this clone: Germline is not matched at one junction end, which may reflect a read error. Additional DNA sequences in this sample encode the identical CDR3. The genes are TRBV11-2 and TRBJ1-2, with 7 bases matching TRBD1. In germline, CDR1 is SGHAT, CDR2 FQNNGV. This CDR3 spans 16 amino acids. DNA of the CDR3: TGTGCCAGCAGCCCACCCTGGGACAGTCTTAGGTATGGCTATACCTTC. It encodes CASSPPWDSLRYGYTF.

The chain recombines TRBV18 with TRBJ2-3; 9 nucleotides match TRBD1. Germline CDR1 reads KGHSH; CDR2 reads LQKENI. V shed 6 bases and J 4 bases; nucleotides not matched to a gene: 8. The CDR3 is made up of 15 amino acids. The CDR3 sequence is CASSLGTGSSDTQYF. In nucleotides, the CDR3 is TGTGCCAGCTCGCTCGGGACAGGGAGCTCAGATACGCAGTATTTT.

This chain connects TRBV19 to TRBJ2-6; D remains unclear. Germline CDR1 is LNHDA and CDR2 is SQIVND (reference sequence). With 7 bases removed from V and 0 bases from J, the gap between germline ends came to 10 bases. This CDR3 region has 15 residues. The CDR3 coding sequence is TGTGCCAGTACTTACCCTCACTCTGGGGCCAACGTCCTGACTTTC. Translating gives CASTYPHSGANVLTF.

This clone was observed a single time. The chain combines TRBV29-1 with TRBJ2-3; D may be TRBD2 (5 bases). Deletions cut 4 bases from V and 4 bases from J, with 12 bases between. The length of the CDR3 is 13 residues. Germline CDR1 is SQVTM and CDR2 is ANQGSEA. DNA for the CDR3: TGCAGCGTTGTCGGGGTGGTCCCAGATACGCAGTATTTT. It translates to CSVVGVVPDTQYF.

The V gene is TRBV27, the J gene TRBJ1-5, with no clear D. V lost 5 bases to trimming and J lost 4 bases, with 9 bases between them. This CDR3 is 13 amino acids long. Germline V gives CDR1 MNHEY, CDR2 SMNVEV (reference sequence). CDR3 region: CASSRAQNQPQHF. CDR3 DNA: TGTGCCAGCAGTCGGGCTCAAAATCAGCCCCAGCATTTT.

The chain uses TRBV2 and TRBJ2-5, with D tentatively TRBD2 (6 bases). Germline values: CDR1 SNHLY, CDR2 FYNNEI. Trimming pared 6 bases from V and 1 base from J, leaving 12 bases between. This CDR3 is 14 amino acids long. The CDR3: CASRGRGFQETQYF. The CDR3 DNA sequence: TGTGCCAGCAGGGGTCGGGGGTTCCAAGAGACCCAGTACTTC. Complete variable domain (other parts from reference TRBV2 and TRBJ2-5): EPEVTQTPSHQVTQMGQEVILRCVPISNHLYFYWYRQILGQKVEFLVSFYNNEISEKSEIFDDQFSVERPDGSNFTLKIRSTKLEDSAMYFCASRGRGFQETQYFGPGTRLLVL.